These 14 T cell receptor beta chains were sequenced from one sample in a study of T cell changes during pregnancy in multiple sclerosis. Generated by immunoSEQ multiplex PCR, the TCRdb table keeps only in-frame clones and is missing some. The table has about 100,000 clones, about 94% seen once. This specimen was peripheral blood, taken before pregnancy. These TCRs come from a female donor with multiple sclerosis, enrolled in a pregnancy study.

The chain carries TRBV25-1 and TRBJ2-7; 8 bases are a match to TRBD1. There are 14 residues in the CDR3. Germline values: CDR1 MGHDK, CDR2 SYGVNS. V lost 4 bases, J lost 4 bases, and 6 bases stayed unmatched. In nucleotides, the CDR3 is TGTGCCAGCAGTGTACTACAGGGGGGTTACGAGCAGTACTTC. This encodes CASSVLQGGYEQYF.

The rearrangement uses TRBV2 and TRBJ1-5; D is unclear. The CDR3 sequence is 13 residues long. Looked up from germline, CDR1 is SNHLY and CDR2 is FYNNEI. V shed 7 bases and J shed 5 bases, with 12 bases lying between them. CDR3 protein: CASKEGFDQPQHF. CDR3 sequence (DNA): TGTGCCAGCAAGGAGGGCTTCGATCAGCCCCAGCATTTT.

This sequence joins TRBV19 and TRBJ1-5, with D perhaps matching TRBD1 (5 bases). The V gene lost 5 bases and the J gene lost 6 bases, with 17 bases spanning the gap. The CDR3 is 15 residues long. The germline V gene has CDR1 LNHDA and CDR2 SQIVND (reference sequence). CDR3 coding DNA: TGTGCCAGTAGTCTCCTCAGGGATTTGGGTCAGCCCCAGCATTTT. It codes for CASSLLRDLGQPQHF.

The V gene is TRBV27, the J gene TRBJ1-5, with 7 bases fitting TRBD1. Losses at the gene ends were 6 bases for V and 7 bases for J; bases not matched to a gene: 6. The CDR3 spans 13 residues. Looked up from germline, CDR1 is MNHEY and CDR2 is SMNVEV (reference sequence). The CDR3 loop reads CASSLTGLQPQHF. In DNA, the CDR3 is TGTGCCAGCAGCCTGACAGGGTTACAGCCCCAGCATTTT.

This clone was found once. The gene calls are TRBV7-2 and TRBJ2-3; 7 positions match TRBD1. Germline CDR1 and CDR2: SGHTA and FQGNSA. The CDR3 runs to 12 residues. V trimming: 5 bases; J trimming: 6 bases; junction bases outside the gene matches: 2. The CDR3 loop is CASSKGADTQYF. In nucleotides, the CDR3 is TGTGCCAGCAGCAAGGGGGCCGATACGCAGTATTTT.

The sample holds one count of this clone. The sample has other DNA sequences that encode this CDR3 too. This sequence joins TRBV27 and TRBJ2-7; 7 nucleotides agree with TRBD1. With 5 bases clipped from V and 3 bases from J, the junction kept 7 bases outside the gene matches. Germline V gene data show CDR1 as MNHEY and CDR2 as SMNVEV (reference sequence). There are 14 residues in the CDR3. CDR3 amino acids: CASSPGTASYEQYF. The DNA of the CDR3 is TGTGCCAGCAGTCCCGGGACAGCAAGCTACGAGCAGTACTTC.

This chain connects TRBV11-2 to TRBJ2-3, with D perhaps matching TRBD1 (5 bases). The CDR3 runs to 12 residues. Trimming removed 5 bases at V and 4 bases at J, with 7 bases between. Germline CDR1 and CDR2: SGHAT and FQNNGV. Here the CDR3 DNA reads TGTGCCAGCAGCCAGGGTTCAGATACGCAGTATTTT. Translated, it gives CASSQGSDTQYF.

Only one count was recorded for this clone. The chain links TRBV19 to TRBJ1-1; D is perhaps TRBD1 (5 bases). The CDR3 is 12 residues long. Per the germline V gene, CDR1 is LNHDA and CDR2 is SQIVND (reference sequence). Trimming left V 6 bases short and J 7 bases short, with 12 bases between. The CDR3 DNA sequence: TGTGCCAGTAGGCCCGGGGGAAATGAAGCTTTCTTT. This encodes CASRPGGNEAFF.

For the CDR3, the DNA is TGTGCCAGCAGCTCATCAATGGGACAGGGGTACAATGAGCAGTTCTTC. As protein: CASSSSMGQGYNEQFF. The rearrangement uses TRBV11-2 and TRBJ2-1, with 10 bases that match TRBD1. V shed 4 bases, J shed 4 bases, and the junction held 7 bases outside the gene matches. This CDR3 spans 16 amino acids. Looked up from germline, CDR1 is SGHAT and CDR2 is FQNNGV. Full variable domain (rest looked up from reference TRBV11-2 and TRBJ2-1): EAGVAQSPRYKIIEKRQSVAFWCNPISGHATLYWYQQILGQGPKLLIQFQNNGVVDDSQLPKDRFSAERLKGVDSTLKIQPAKLEDSAVYLCASSSSMGQGYNEQFFGPGTRLTVL.

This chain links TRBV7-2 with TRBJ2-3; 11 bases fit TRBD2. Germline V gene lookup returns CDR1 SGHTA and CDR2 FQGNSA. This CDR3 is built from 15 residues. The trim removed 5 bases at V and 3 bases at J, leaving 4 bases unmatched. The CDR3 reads CASSAWTSGTDTQYF. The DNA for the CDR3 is TGTGCCAGCAGCGCTTGGACTAGCGGGACAGATACGCAGTATTTT. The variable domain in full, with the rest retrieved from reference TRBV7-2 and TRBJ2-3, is GAGVSQSPSNKVTEKGKDVELRCDPISGHTALYWYRQSLGQGLEFLIYFQGNSAPDKSGLPSDRFSAERTGGSVSTLTIQRTQQEDSAVYLCASSAWTSGTDTQYFGPGTRLTVL.

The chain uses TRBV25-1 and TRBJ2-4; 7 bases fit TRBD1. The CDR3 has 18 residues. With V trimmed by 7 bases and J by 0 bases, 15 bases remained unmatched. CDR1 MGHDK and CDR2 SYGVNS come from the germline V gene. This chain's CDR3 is CASTGGPGQILAKNIQYF. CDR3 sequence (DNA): TGTGCCAGCACTGGTGGCCCGGGACAGATTTTAGCCAAAAACATTCAGTACTTC.

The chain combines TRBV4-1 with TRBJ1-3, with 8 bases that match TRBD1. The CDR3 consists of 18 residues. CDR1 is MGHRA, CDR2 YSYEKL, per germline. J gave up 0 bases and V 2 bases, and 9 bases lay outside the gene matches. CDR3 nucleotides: TGCGCCAGCAGCCAACAGACAGGGGACGGTTACTCTGGAAACACCATATATTTT. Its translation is CASSQQTGDGYSGNTIYF.

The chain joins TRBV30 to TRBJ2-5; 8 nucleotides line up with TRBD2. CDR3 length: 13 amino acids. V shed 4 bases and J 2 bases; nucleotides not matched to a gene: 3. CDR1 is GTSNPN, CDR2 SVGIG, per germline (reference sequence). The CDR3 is CAWKPSGQETQYF. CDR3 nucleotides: TGTGCCTGGAAACCTAGCGGGCAAGAGACCCAGTACTTC.

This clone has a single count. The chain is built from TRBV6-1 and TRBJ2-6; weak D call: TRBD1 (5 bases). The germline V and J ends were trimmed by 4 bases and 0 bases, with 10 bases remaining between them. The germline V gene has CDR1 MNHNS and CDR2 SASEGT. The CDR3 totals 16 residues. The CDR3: CASSGQRPSGANVLTF. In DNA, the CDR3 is TGTGCCAGCAGTGGACAGCGCCCCTCTGGGGCCAACGTCCTGACTTTC.